This TCR beta chain appears in the sequencing data of a study of T cell responses to AZD1222 COVID-19 vaccine. For the study at large: Analysis merged second doses at about 4 or about 12 weeks. Study outcomes and limitations: Two AZD1222 doses significantly raised spike-specific TCR breadth and depth over controls. Donors were chiefly white British, with a greater number of females, and clonal diversity was perhaps underestimated.

Germline CDR1 and CDR2: SGHAT and FQNNGV. With V trimmed by 3 bases and J by 3 bases, 11 bases remained unmatched. The CDR3 length is 17 residues. This clone was found once. Its antigen is undetermined. The assay was immunoSEQ multiplex PCR, and TCRdb's table has in-frame clones only and misses some. The table records approximately 140,000 clones, 93% of them present only once. The receptor was derived from an adult in good health. This chain joins TRBV11-2 and TRBJ2-3, with 8 bases that match TRBD2. This specimen was peripheral blood, taken on day 0 of AZD1222 vaccination. The chain's CDR3 is CASSFESRAGGTDTQYF. The CDR3 DNA reads TGTGCCAGCAGCTTCGAATCAAGGGCGGGAGGAACAGATACGCAGTATTTT.